The next 18 T cell receptor beta chains were all read from a single sample in a study of beta chain features in type 1 diabetes. Sequencing targeted expressed TCRB transcripts, as all isolated RNA had been reverse transcribed. Clones were read by immunoSEQ multiplex PCR, and TCRdb kept only the in-frame ones, dropping some. The sample includes a few hundred thousand clones, about 15% of them seen just once. Whole-study findings and limits: Type 1 diabetes patients showed a moderate but significant shortening of TCRB CDR3s in all four CD4+ subsets.

No antigen has been identified for these receptors. The sample comprised naive CD4+ T cells from blood. Receptors were obtained from a man aged 25-45 years with type 1 diabetes.

This clone was detected only a few times. The J gene is TRBJ2-3, the V gene TRBV6-1, with 8 bases identical to TRBD2. The CDR3 is made up of 16 amino acids. Germline CDR1 is MNHNS and CDR2 is SASEGT. With V trimmed by 3 bases and J by 6 bases, 11 bases remained unmatched. The CDR3 loop is CASSEAMTGGPDTQYF. CDR3 in DNA: TGTGCCAGCAGTGAGGCGATGACGGGAGGGCCGGATACGCAGTATTTT.

The V call is TRBV5-1, the J call TRBJ2-7; 8 bases fit TRBD1. Trimming cost V 6 bases and J 2 bases; bases outside gene matches: 4. Per the germline V gene, CDR1 is SGHRS and CDR2 is YFSETQ. This CDR3 contains 13 residues. CDR3 nucleotides: TGCGCCAGCACATTGGACAGGGCCTACGAGCAGTACTTC. Protein: CASTLDRAYEQYF.

This chain connects TRBV5-4 to TRBJ2-6, with 8 bases matching TRBD1. After removal of 4 bases from V and 0 bases from J, the junction contained 6 bases not matched to a gene. This CDR3 is 17 amino acids long. Germline V gives CDR1 SGHNT, CDR2 YYREEE (reference sequence). The CDR3 loop is CASSGRDRPSGANVLTF. The CDR3 coding sequence is TGTGCCAGCAGCGGCCGGGACAGGCCCTCTGGGGCCAACGTCCTGACTTTC.

The chain carries TRBV6-1 and TRBJ1-6, with unresolved D. The CDR3 extends over 12 amino acids. Trimming took off 6 bases at V and 9 bases at J, with 9 bases between the two ends. Germline loops: CDR1 MNHNS, CDR2 SASEGT. The DNA for the CDR3 is TGTGCCAGCAGCATCGGGGTTTCACCCCTCCACTTT. Protein sequence: CASSIGVSPLHF.

This clone was detected only a few times. The chain employs TRBV6-5 and TRBJ1-1; D gene ambiguous. Germline V gene sequence: CDR1 MNHEY, CDR2 SVGAGI. The CDR3 is made up of 16 amino acids. V lost 0 bases and J 5 bases, leaving 16 bases between the germline ends. In DNA form, the CDR3 reads TGTGCCAGCAGTTACTCCTCGTCCCCGACGGGGACTGAAGCTTTCTTT. Its translation: CASSYSSSPTGTEAFF.

The chain employs TRBV10-3 and TRBJ1-1; 7 bases match TRBD1. V lost 2 bases to trimming and J lost 6 bases; unmatched junction nucleotides: 6. CDR3 size: 14 residues. Germline-derived CDR1 and CDR2 are ENHRY and SYGVKD. This CDR3 is CAISESGRGAEAFF. The CDR3 nucleotides are TGTGCCATCAGTGAGAGTGGCAGGGGGGCTGAAGCTTTCTTT.

This clone has just a few counts. The J gene is TRBJ2-7, the V gene TRBV5-1; 11 bases fit TRBD2. V was clipped by 4 bases and J by 3 bases; unmatched bases: 6. This CDR3 is built from 15 residues. Germline V gives CDR1 SGHRS, CDR2 YFSETQ. CDR3 residues: CASSPDLAGGYEQYF. In DNA, the CDR3 is TGCGCCAGCAGCCCCGATCTAGCGGGAGGCTACGAGCAGTACTTC.

This clone has a handful of counts. The chain uses TRBV30 and TRBJ1-1; D perhaps matches TRBD1 (5 bases). Germline CDR1 reads GTSNPN; CDR2 reads SVGIG (reference sequence). Trimming took off 3 bases at V and 6 bases at J, with 17 bases between the two ends. The CDR3 has 14 residues. The CDR3 loop is CAWRLAQRGPEAFF. DNA of the CDR3: TGTGCCTGGAGATTGGCCCAGCGGGGACCTGAAGCTTTCTTT.

The chain joins TRBV10-3 to TRBJ1-5, with a possible D match to TRBD1 (6 bases). Trimming shortened V by 4 bases and J by 0 bases, and 7 bases separated the two germline ends. The CDR3 runs to 14 residues. Germline loops: CDR1 ENHRY, CDR2 SYGVKD. CDR3 sequence (DNA): TGTGCCATCAGTGGGGACATTAGCAATCAGCCCCAGCATTTT. Translated, it gives CAISGDISNQPQHF.

This chain uses TRBV7-8 with TRBJ1-1; no clear D. The V gene's germline CDR1 is SGHVS and CDR2 FQNEAQ. V shed 1 base and J shed 6 bases, with 12 bases lying between them. CDR3 length equals 14 residues. The CDR3 DNA reads TGTGCCAGCAGCTTAGGTACGGGGAGGGCTGAAGCTTTCTTT. Its protein product is CASSLGTGRAEAFF. Looking up the rest from reference TRBV7-8 and TRBJ1-1 gives the full variable domain: GAGVSQSPRYKVAKRGQDVALRCDPISGHVSLFWYQQALGQGPEFLTYFQNEAQLDKSGLPSDRFFAERPEGSVSTLKIQRTQQEDSAVYLCASSLGTGRAEAFFGQGTRLTVV.

The chain couples TRBV21-1 to TRBJ1-5; the table's D call TRBD1 went unverified against the DNA. TRBV21-1 is listed as a pseudogene. The CDR3 runs to 16 residues. CDR3 loop: CASSKAYRGRNQPQHF. The CDR3 region has the DNA TGTGCCAGCAGCAAAGCCTACAGGGGGAGGAATCAGCCCCAGCATTTT.

The CDR3 DNA sequence: TGCAGCGTTGTGGGGGGGAACTATGGCTACACCTTC. Amino acid sequence: CSVVGGNYGYTF. The rearrangement uses TRBV29-1 and TRBJ1-2, with D perhaps matching TRBD1 (5 bases). The CDR3 length is 12 residues. V lost 4 bases to trimming and J lost 2 bases, with 8 bases between them. Germline V CDR1 and CDR2: SQVTM, ANQGSEA. The full variable domain, with the rest looked up from reference TRBV29-1 and TRBJ1-2, is SAVISQKPSRDICQRGTSLTIQCQVDSQVTMMFWYRQQPGQSLTLIATANQGSEATYESGFVIDKFPISRPNLTFSTLTVSNMSPEDSSIYLCSVVGGNYGYTFGSGTRLTVV.

This sequence joins TRBV30 and TRBJ2-1, with 11 bases fitting TRBD2. Germline V gives CDR1 GTSNPN, CDR2 SVGIG (reference sequence). The V segment lost 2 bases and the J segment 2 bases; nucleotides outside the gene matches: 2. This CDR3 region has 15 residues. The DNA for the CDR3 is TGTGCCTGGAGTAGTAGCGGGAGGGCCTACAATGAGCAGTTCTTC. It translates to CAWSSSGRAYNEQFF. Supplemented by reference TRBV30 and TRBJ2-1, the full variable domain reads SQTIHQWPATLVQPVGSPLSLECTVEGTSNPNLYWYRQAAGRGLQLLFYSVGIGQISSEVPQNLSASRPQDRQFILSSKKLLLSDSGFYLCAWSSSGRAYNEQFFGPGTRLTVL.

The gene calls are TRBV6-5 and TRBJ1-2; TRBD1 agrees at 9 bases. The CDR3 extends over 13 amino acids. Germline CDR1 reads MNHEY; CDR2 reads SVGAGI. J lost 8 bases, V lost 4 bases, and 5 bases had no gene match. Written as DNA, the CDR3 is TGTGCCAGCAGTTGGGGACAGGGAGGCGGCTACACCTTC. Translated: CASSWGQGGGYTF.

This clone was found a few times. The J gene is TRBJ1-5, the V gene TRBV30; D is uncertain. CDR3 length: 14 amino acids. V was clipped by 0 bases and J by 0 bases, with 6 bases between them. Germline V gene lookup returns CDR1 GTSNPN and CDR2 SVGIG (reference sequence). The CDR3 loop reads CAWSVMSSNQPQHF. The CDR3 DNA reads as TGTGCCTGGAGTGTAATGAGTAGCAATCAGCCCCAGCATTTT.

In this sample, this clone turned up a few times. The CDR3, as DNA: TGTGCCAGCAGCTTAGGCGCTGGGGGGTATAGCACAGATACGCAGTATTTT. Translated, it gives CASSLGAGGYSTDTQYF. The chain uses TRBV11-2 and TRBJ2-3; D is possibly TRBD2 (6 bases). Germline CDR1 and CDR2: SGHAT and FQNNGV. Between the trimmed V and J ends, which lost 1 base and 0 bases, there was a span of 14 bases. The CDR3 spans 17 residues. The complete variable domain, with remaining parts taken from reference TRBV11-2 and TRBJ2-3, reads EAGVAQSPRYKIIEKRQSVAFWCNPISGHATLYWYQQILGQGPKLLIQFQNNGVVDDSQLPKDRFSAERLKGVDSTLKIQPAKLEDSAVYLCASSLGAGGYSTDTQYFGPGTRLTVL.

The rearrangement joins TRBV9 to TRBJ2-1, with 13 bases that match TRBD2. From germline, CDR1 is SGDLS and CDR2 YYNGEE. Losses at the gene ends were 3 bases for V and 9 bases for J; bases not matched to a gene: 6. The CDR3 has 15 residues. The CDR3 protein is CASSEPGLAGTEQFF. CDR3 sequence (DNA): TGTGCCAGCAGCGAACCGGGACTAGCGGGAACTGAGCAGTTCTTC.

About this clone itself: The same CDR3 arises from other DNA sequences in this sample as well. V and J are TRBV5-1 and TRBJ2-5; 8 bases are a match to TRBD1. V shed 4 bases, J shed 4 bases, and the junction held 9 bases outside the gene matches. Germline assignment: CDR1 SGHRS and CDR2 YFSETQ. The CDR3 covers 15 residues. The DNA of the CDR3 is TGCGCCAGCAGCCTCGGACAGGGCTTAGGAGAGACCCAGTACTTC. It encodes CASSLGQGLGETQYF.